The 14 T cell receptor beta chains listed next were all sequenced from one sample in a study of T cells in severe cutaneous drug reactions. The patients sequenced had a carbamazepine-induced Stevens-Johnson syndrome or toxic epidermal necrolysis reaction. Libraries were made by iRepertoire multiplex PCR with TCR subtype-specific primers for bulk and single-cell sequencing. TCRdb reprocessed the multiplex PCR reads and stores each CDR3 protein as one record, lacking DNA. The sample holds about 9,600 distinct CDR3 sequences. The sequenced material came from cells from a skin blister. The receptors here all came from a human donor with Stevens-Johnson syndrome, a severe cutaneous drug reaction.

The rearrangement links TRBV20-1 to TRBJ1-1; there is no DNA to check the TCRdb D call of TRBD1. In germline, CDR1 is DFQATT, CDR2 SNEGSKA (reference sequence). The CDR3 runs to 16 residues. The CDR3 is CSARDGVVRGGTEAFF.

This chain joins TRBV29-1 and TRBJ2-1; TCRdb picks TRBD1, but there is no DNA to check that call. The CDR3 is 13 amino acids. The V gene's germline CDR1 is SQVTM and CDR2 ANQGSEA. The CDR3 protein is CSVTGTALNEQFF.

The chain combines TRBV29-1 with TRBJ1-1. CDR3 size: 11 residues. Germline loops: CDR1 SQVTM, CDR2 ANQGSEA. This CDR3 is CSVARGTEAFF.

Frequency places this clonotype as medium-sized. J is TRBJ2-7 and V is TRBV20-1. CDR3 length: 13 residues. Per germline, CDR1 DFQATT and CDR2 SNEGSKA (reference sequence). The CDR3 sequence is CSAIRHSSYEQYF.

The CDR3 is CASSQDWTSGNEQFF. V usage is TRBV4-3 and J usage is TRBJ2-1; no DNA is available, so the TRBD2 call from TCRdb remains unchecked. This CDR3 has 15 amino acids. Germline V gene data show CDR1 as LGHNA and CDR2 as YSLEER.

V is TRBV29-1 and J is TRBJ2-7; TCRdb indicates TRBD1, and absent DNA this call remains unverified. Germline V gene lookup returns CDR1 SQVTM and CDR2 ANQGSEA. This CDR3 region has 12 residues. This chain's CDR3 is CSVQDRDYEQYF.

The genes are TRBV20-1 and TRBJ1-1; the D call of TRBD1 rests on TCRdb alone, since no DNA is present to check it. Germline V CDR1 and CDR2: DFQATT, SNEGSKA (reference sequence). This CDR3 is built from 18 residues. This CDR3 is CSARVPSSQQGGRPEAFF.

The chain employs TRBV20-1 and TRBJ1-2. The CDR3 is 12 residues long. Germline V gene data show CDR1 as DFQATT and CDR2 as SNEGSKA (reference sequence). The CDR3 is CSATSINYGYTF.

The rearrangement uses TRBV29-1 and TRBJ2-1; with no DNA, the TCRdb D assignment of TRBD2 cannot be verified. This CDR3 region has 19 residues. CDR1 and CDR2 (germline): SQVTM, ANQGSEA. The CDR3 sequence is CSAEAPHGLAPPIYNEQFF.

CDR3 region: CASSFDISGLAGYNEQFF. The rearrangement joins TRBV7-2 to TRBJ2-1; TCRdb proposes TRBD2, but this gene call is untestable without DNA. Germline V lookup: CDR1 SGHTA, CDR2 FQGNSA. This CDR3 has 18 amino acids.

This chain links TRBV29-1 with TRBJ2-1; TCRdb picks TRBD1, but there is no DNA to check that call. This CDR3 has 13 residues. Germline CDR1 is SQVTM and CDR2 is ANQGSEA. The chain's CDR3 is CSVPQDQRNEQFF.

The chain is built from TRBV29-1 and TRBJ2-6. This CDR3 is built from 15 residues. Germline CDR1 and CDR2: SQVTM and ANQGSEA. CDR3: CSVEVGSSGANVLTF. Looking up the rest from reference TRBV29-1 and TRBJ2-6 gives the full variable domain: SAVISQKPSRDICQRGTSLTIQCQVDSQVTMMFWYRQQPGQSLTLIATANQGSEATYESGFVIDKFPISRPNLTFSTLTVSNMSPEDSSIYLCSVEVGSSGANVLTFGAGSRLTVL.

This chain uses TRBV29-1 with TRBJ2-3; with no DNA, the TCRdb D assignment of TRBD2 cannot be verified. Germline lookup yields CDR1 SQVTM and CDR2 ANQGSEA. The CDR3 has 19 amino acids. CDR3 sequence reads: CSVEPLETSGSIGTDTQYF.

This clonotype is medium-sized (0.01 to 0.1%) by frequency. The chain is built from TRBV6-2 or TRBV6-3 and TRBJ2-1; no DNA is available, so the TRBD2 call from TCRdb remains unchecked. CDR1 is MNHEY, CDR2 SVGEGT, per germline. The CDR3 loop spans 13 amino acids. The CDR3 reads CASSLAGVYEQFF.